What follows describes a single T cell receptor beta chain. Germline lookup yields CDR1 SEHNR and CDR2 FQNEAQ (reference sequence). CDR3 size: 12 residues. V was cut by 1 base and J by 5 bases, with 6 bases left in between. This entry comes from a study of blood T cell repertoires in COVID-19. Study background: Samples of COVID-19 (acute and convalescent) were obtained from the United States, Italy and Spain. T cells, B-cell-depleted T cells, or PBMCs provided the cDNA or gDNA that served as material.

Authors' processing steps: Nucleated cell counts were estimated from reference gene primer amplification. The table came from immunoSEQ multiplex PCR; TCRdb's copy has only in-frame clones and leaves some out. V and J calls and clone size come straight from that table; D and trimming were deduced from the DNA. The table has nearly 200,000 clones, roughly 88% seen once. Sequenced material: peripheral blood. The source is a woman aged 35 to 49 who had recovered from COVID-19. The V call is TRBV7-9, the J call TRBJ2-7; TRBD1 is a possible D gene (6 bases). Here the CDR3 reads CASSLDRDEQYF. The CDR3 DNA sequence: TGTGCCAGCAGCTTAGACAGGGACGAGCAGTACTTC.